The TCR beta chain described here comes from a study of T cells after yellow fever vaccination. The sample holds many counts of this clonotype. Its cognate antigen is unknown. 5'RACE template switching added a universal primer site and UMIs to TCR cDNA. TCRdb re-analysed the 5' RACE reads in MiXCR, keeping a single row per CDR3 protein. Among roughly 310,000 distinct CDR3 sequences listed, roughly 4% were seen once. The CDR3 runs to 15 residues. The germline V gene encodes CDR1 DFQATT and CDR2 SNEGSKA (reference sequence). J gave up 6 bases and V 4 bases, and 9 bases lay outside the gene matches. Study-level findings and limits: Overall, a small share of clonotypes was seen in both CD4 and CD8 compartments. After the booster, approximately 96% of CD4 and roughly nine tenths of CD8 primary-response clones were re-detected.

The rearrangement links TRBV20-1 to TRBJ1-5; 10 bases line up with TRBD1. This clonotype was sampled from a man between 18 and 29 years old who received the YFV17D yellow fever vaccine. The source material was PBMCs, sampled on the day of the yellow fever booster vaccination. CDR3 DNA sequence: TGCAGTGCTAAAACCTCGACAGGGGGCGGTCAGCCCCAGCATTTT. Translated, it gives CSAKTSTGGGQPQHF.